The clone carrying this TCR beta chain was counted a few times. Antigen: not known. The data were obtained in a study of radiotherapy plus CTLA-4 blockade in lung cancer. Study summary: Objective responses arose in approximately 17% of patients, and approximately 31% experienced disease control.

TCRdb's copy holds only in-frame clones and misses some; the assay was immunoSEQ multiplex PCR. The data hold about 62,000 clones, with 60% to 80% observed a single time. Whole-study results and caveats: Reports state that early shifts in blood T cell clones, with interferon-beta, best predicted response. After treatment with radiotherapy plus ipilimumab, TCR clones that came from the tumor expanded in blood.

V was clipped by 4 bases and J by 5 bases, with 16 bases between them. This CDR3 comprises 14 residues. CDR1 and CDR2 (germline): SGHRS, YFSETQ. The TCR sequence derives from a human donor with non-small cell lung cancer who had a complete response to radiotherapy plus ipilimumab. The chain carries TRBV5-1 and TRBJ2-7, with D maybe TRBD1 (5 bases). The input for sequencing was peripheral blood, taken from a patient treated with radiotherapy plus ipilimumab. CDR3 amino acids: CASSQGQMLDEQYF. CDR3 sequence (DNA): TGCGCCAGCAGCCAAGGACAAATGCTGGACGAGCAGTACTTC. Using reference TRBV5-1 and TRBJ2-7 for the parts outside the CDR3, the full variable domain is KAGVTQTPRYLIKTRGQQVTLSCSPISGHRSVSWYQQTPGQGLQFLFEYFSETQRNKGNFPGRFSGRQFSNSRSEMNVSTLELGDSALYLCASSQGQMLDEQYFGPGTRLTVT.